This T cell receptor (beta chain) was profiled in a study of Graves' ophthalmopathy and Graves' hyperthyroidism. Study results and limitations: Most thyroid-expanded clonotypes exceeding 0.001 frequency were also found in blood.

Concerning this clonotype: Antigen unknown.

Aged 18 to 65, hyperthyroidism patients had been newly diagnosed, with under 2 months' duration. Amplification targeted the TCR beta CDR3 regions, with RNA transcripts as the source material. RT-PCR in the first round used HTBI primers; a second-round multiplex PCR followed. TCRdb redid the calling of the multiplex PCR reads with MiXCR, one entry per CDR3 protein. This sample yields over a million distinct CDR3 sequences, of which around a third are seen a single time; approximately 12% belongs to the top ten. The CDR3 length is 16 residues. The germline V gene has CDR1 SGHRS and CDR2 YFSETQ. Trimming cost V 0 bases and J 1 base, with 13 bases left between them.

The sequenced sample consisted of peripheral blood or thyroid tissue (not recorded which). The rearrangement uses TRBV5-1 and TRBJ2-5; no reliable D call. The source is an adult man with Graves' hyperthyroidism. DNA for the CDR3: TGCGCCAGCAGCTTGGCAGTGGGATACGCCCAAGAGACCCAGTACTTC. Protein product: CASSLAVGYAQETQYF.